These 20 T cell receptor beta chains came from one sample sequenced in a study of OX40 agonist ivuxolimab in advanced cancers. This table comes from immunoSEQ multiplex PCR, and its TCRdb copy is limited to in-frame clones, with some not included. The sample records around 74,000 clones, about 85% being singletons. Here the sequenced sample was CD4+ or CD8+ T cells sorted from blood, taken in a trial of the OX40 agonist ivuxolimab. Receptor source: an adult with an advanced solid tumor such as melanoma, head and neck, liver or kidney cancer.

CDR3: CASSIEDATEAFF. For the CDR3, the DNA is TGTGCCAGTAGTATAGAAGACGCGACTGAAGCTTTCTTT. V is TRBV19 and J is TRBJ1-1; no reliable D call. The CDR3 spans 13 residues. In germline, CDR1 is LNHDA, CDR2 SQIVND (reference sequence). Trimming cost V 0 bases and J 5 bases, with 7 bases left between them.

The gene calls are TRBV7-6 and TRBJ2-1; 11 nucleotides align to TRBD2. V gave up 6 bases and J gave up 4 bases; unmatched junction bases: 5. The germline V gene encodes CDR1 SGHVS and CDR2 FNYEAQ. This CDR3 comprises 15 residues. In nucleotides, the CDR3 is TGTGCCAGCAGTCAGACTAGCGGGGTATACAATGAGCAGTTCTTC. It yields the protein CASSQTSGVYNEQFF.

This clone was observed a single time. The chain links TRBV2 to TRBJ1-4, with D hard to call. The germline V and J ends were trimmed by 4 bases and 0 bases, with 15 bases remaining between them. This CDR3 is built from 17 residues. CDR1 and CDR2 (germline): SNHLY, FYNNEI. The CDR3 loop reads CASSVPRSGATNEKLFF. CDR3 sequence (DNA): TGTGCCAGCAGTGTTCCCAGGTCCGGGGCAACTAATGAAAAACTGTTTTTT.

The gene calls are TRBV12-5 and TRBJ2-5; D is uncertain. The V end was cut by 6 bases, the J end by 3 bases, with 5 bases between. Germline V gives CDR1 LGHNT, CDR2 FRNRAP. The CDR3 spans 11 residues. The CDR3 sequence is CASGPEETQYF. In nucleotides, the CDR3 is TGTGCTAGTGGCCCAGAAGAGACCCAGTACTTC. Using reference TRBV12-5 and TRBJ2-5 for the parts outside the CDR3, the full variable domain is DARVTQTPRHKVTEMGQEVTMRCQPILGHNTVFWYRQTMMQGLELLAYFRNRAPLDDSGMPKDRFSAEMPDATLATLKIQPSEPRDSAVYFCASGPEETQYFGPGTRLLVL.

This clone was observed a handful of times. The rearrangement links TRBV7-2 to TRBJ2-5, with D possibly being TRBD2 (7 bases). Germline V CDR1 and CDR2: SGHTA, FQGNSA. The V and J ends lost 4 bases and 5 bases respectively, with 20 bases between them. CDR3 length equals 16 residues. CDR3: CASSSPPGRGLETQYF. For the CDR3, the DNA is TGTGCCAGCAGCTCTCCTCCTGGGCGGGGGCTGGAGACCCAGTACTTC.

This clone was observed a handful of times. This chain links TRBV29-1 with TRBJ2-1; D is possibly TRBD1 or TRBD2 (6 bases each). Trimming took 0 bases from V and 7 from J, leaving 16 bases between them. The CDR3 is 15 amino acids. Germline CDR1 is SQVTM and CDR2 is ANQGSEA. CDR3 nucleotide sequence: TGCAGCGTTGAAGATCTGGTGGGGGGCGGAAATGAGCAGTTCTTC. Translating it yields CSVEDLVGGGNEQFF.

The genes are TRBV14 and TRBJ2-3, with 9 bases fitting TRBD2. The length of the CDR3 is 16 residues. Germline V gives CDR1 SGHDN, CDR2 FVKESK. J lost 3 bases, V lost 4 bases, and 8 bases had no gene match. In DNA, the CDR3 is TGTGCCAGCAGCCCCGGGACTAGCATCCTGACAGATACGCAGTATTTT. It yields the protein CASSPGTSILTDTQYF.

The chain combines TRBV4-2 with TRBJ1-3; D gene ambiguous. Trimming shortened V by 0 bases and J by 0 bases, and 9 bases separated the two germline ends. Per the germline V gene, CDR1 is LGHNA and CDR2 is YNFKEQ. The CDR3 has 16 residues. This chain's CDR3 is CASSQDSAYSGNTIYF. CDR3 nucleotides: TGTGCCAGCAGCCAAGATAGCGCTTACTCTGGAAACACCATATATTTT.

The chain has TRBV5-1 and TRBJ2-3, with TRBD1 as a possible D gene (5 bases). V shed 7 bases and J shed 4 bases, with 16 bases lying between them. CDR3 size: 14 residues. CDR1 is SGHRS and CDR2 is YFSETQ in the germline V gene. The CDR3 spells CASSQGLPPDTQYF. As DNA, the CDR3 is TGCGCCAGCTCCCAGGGCCTGCCCCCAGATACGCAGTATTTT.

This chain links TRBV27 with TRBJ2-1; tentatively, D is TRBD1 (6 bases). Germline lookup yields CDR1 MNHEY and CDR2 SMNVEV (reference sequence). V was shortened by 2 bases and J by 10 bases, with 12 bases between the two germline ends. The CDR3 loop spans 13 amino acids. The CDR3 DNA sequence: TGTGCCAGCAGTTTAACCCATGGGACAGAGCAGTTCTTC. This gives the protein CASSLTHGTEQFF.

The genes are TRBV7-2 and TRBJ1-4; D gene unclear. The CDR3 loop spans 14 amino acids. The V end was cut by 1 base, the J end by 7 bases, with 10 bases between. Germline V CDR1 and CDR2: SGHTA, FQGNSA. CDR3 amino acids: CASSLGNSVEKLFF. CDR3 DNA: TGTGCCAGCAGCTTAGGTAACTCCGTTGAAAAACTGTTTTTT.

V usage is TRBV5-4 and J usage is TRBJ2-1, with D perhaps matching TRBD1 (6 bases). V shed 1 base and J shed 8 bases, with 10 bases lying between them. Germline V gene lookup returns CDR1 SGHNT and CDR2 YYREEE (reference sequence). This CDR3 contains 13 residues. DNA of the CDR3: TGTGCCAGCAGCTTGAACAGGGTCGATGAGCAGTTCTTC. Translated: CASSLNRVDEQFF.

This chain uses TRBV5-1 with TRBJ2-3, with D possibly matching TRBD2 (5 bases). CDR3 size: 13 residues. The V end was cut by 4 bases, the J end by 2 bases, with 8 bases between. Germline values: CDR1 SGHRS, CDR2 YFSETQ. The CDR3 protein is CASSPGNTDTQYF. The CDR3 DNA follows: TGCGCCAGCAGCCCGGGGAACACAGATACGCAGTATTTT.

This clone was observed a handful of times. This rearrangement joins TRBV7-9 to TRBJ1-3; D remains ambiguous. V was clipped by 1 base and J by 10 bases, with 8 bases between them. The CDR3 runs to 12 residues. Per germline, CDR1 SEHNR and CDR2 FQNEAQ (reference sequence). CDR3 DNA sequence: TGTGCCAGCAGCTTAGAGGTTCGGACCATATATTTT. Its protein product is CASSLEVRTIYF.

The V call is TRBV2, the J call TRBJ2-5, with D possibly called TRBD1 or TRBD2 (6 bases each). Per germline, CDR1 SNHLY and CDR2 FYNNEI. Trimming took 8 bases from V and 5 from J, leaving 15 bases between them. The CDR3 contains 13 residues. CDR3 region: CASGGGSTETQYF. The DNA for the CDR3 is TGTGCCAGCGGAGGGGGGAGTACGGAGACCCAGTACTTC. Combining the CDR3 with reference TRBV2 and TRBJ2-5 gives the whole variable domain EPEVTQTPSHQVTQMGQEVILRCVPISNHLYFYWYRQILGQKVEFLVSFYNNEISEKSEIFDDQFSVERPDGSNFTLKIRSTKLEDSAMYFCASGGGSTETQYFGPGTRLLVL.

The rearrangement joins TRBV7-2 to TRBJ1-2, with D maybe TRBD1 (5 bases). Trimming took off 4 bases at V and 8 bases at J, with 14 bases between the two ends. Germline values: CDR1 SGHTA, CDR2 FQGNSA. The CDR3 totals 13 residues. The CDR3 DNA reads as TGTGCCAGCAGCTCGCCTGGGGGAGAGGGCTACACCTTC. This encodes CASSSPGGEGYTF. The whole variable domain, remainder taken from reference TRBV7-2 and TRBJ1-2, is GAGVSQSPSNKVTEKGKDVELRCDPISGHTALYWYRQSLGQGLEFLIYFQGNSAPDKSGLPSDRFSAERTGGSVSTLTIQRTQQEDSAVYLCASSSPGGEGYTFGSGTRLTVV.

The chain is built from TRBV13 and TRBJ1-3; D is undetermined. This CDR3 has 12 residues. Trimming removed 4 bases from V and 4 bases from J, with 5 bases in between. Germline V lookup: CDR1 PRHDT, CDR2 FYEKMQ (reference sequence). CDR3 in DNA: TGTGCCAGCAGCTCACAGGGAAACACCATATATTTT. Residues: CASSSQGNTIYF.

This clone has only one observation. The J gene is TRBJ2-5, the V gene TRBV10-3, with D perhaps matching TRBD1 or TRBD2 (5 bases each). V was trimmed by 6 bases and J by 3 bases, leaving 17 bases between them. Germline CDR1 ENHRY, CDR2 SYGVKD. The CDR3 covers 15 residues. CDR3 bases: TGTGCCATCAGGGACCCGGGACGGGGAGAAGAGACCCAGTACTTC. It is translated as CAIRDPGRGEETQYF.

A note on this clone: A junction boundary mismatches the germline segment, possibly from a read error. This rearrangement joins TRBV5-1 to TRBJ2-2; 10 positions match TRBD2. CDR3 length: 18 residues. In germline, CDR1 is SGHRS, CDR2 YFSETQ. CDR3 sequence (DNA): TGCGCCCGCAGCTTGGTGGGGGCTAGCGGGGGAACTCCCGGGGAGCTGTTTTTT. It is translated as CARSLVGASGGTPGELFF.

This sequence joins TRBV18 and TRBJ2-6; no definite D call. This CDR3 comprises 15 residues. Germline CDR1 and CDR2: KGHSH and LQKENI. The ends were cut back, 3 bases at V and 0 bases at J, with 6 bases in the middle. CDR3 in DNA: TGTGCCAGCTCACCCACATACTCTGGGGCCAACGTCCTGACTTTC. It encodes CASSPTYSGANVLTF. Full variable domain (rest looked up from reference TRBV18 and TRBJ2-6): NAGVMQNPRHLVRRRGQEARLRCSPMKGHSHVYWYRQLPEEGLKFMVYLQKENIIDESGMPKERFSAEFPKEGPSILRIQQVVRGDSAAYFCASSPTYSGANVLTFGAGSRLTVL.